The rows below give T cell receptor beta chains drawn from one sample of a study of early stage breast cancer tumors. The data were produced by immunoSEQ multiplex PCR, yet TCRdb's version contains in-frame clones alone and is incomplete. The data hold 70,000 or so clones, with approximately 80% observed a single time. Sequencing was carried out using blood. The receptors come from a person aged 35-50 years with breast cancer. Each CDR3 is given with its conserved first and last residue. The D gene is left open where the match is weak. Part of the rows lack a size; the others show once, few, many or a class for expanded clones.

v_gene: TRBV29-1
d_gene: NA
abundance: NA
j_gene: TRBJ2-4
CDR3nt: TGCAGCGGTCAAGAGGACAGAGCCAAAAACATTCAGTACTTC
CDR3aa: CSGQEDRAKNIQYF

v_gene: TRBV28
d_gene: NA
abundance: NA
j_gene: TRBJ2-5
CDR3nt: TGTGCCAGCAGTTTCGCGGAACAAGAGACCCAGTACTTC
CDR3aa: CASSFAEQETQYF

v_gene: TRBV30
d_gene: TRBD1
abundance: NA
j_gene: TRBJ2-1
CDR3nt: TGTGCCTGGAACCCGGGACAGGGATTCGGGGAGCAGTTCTTC
CDR3aa: CAWNPGQGFGEQFF

v_gene: TRBV29-1
d_gene: NA
abundance: NA
j_gene: TRBJ1-2
CDR3nt: TGCAGCGTTGAAGACCCTACAAGGAGGTACTATGGCTACACCTTC
CDR3aa: CSVEDPTRRYYGYTF

v_gene: TRBV28
d_gene: NA
abundance: NA
j_gene: TRBJ2-7
CDR3nt: TGTGCCAGCAGGGGAGACAGTATCTACGAGCAGTACTTC
CDR3aa: CASRGDSIYEQYF

v_gene: TRBV6-5
d_gene: TRBD2
abundance: NA
j_gene: TRBJ2-1
CDR3nt: TGTGCCACCCACGAGGCTAGCGGCTCCTACAATGAGCAGTTCTTC
CDR3aa: CATHEASGSYNEQFF

v_gene: TRBV7-6
d_gene: NA
abundance: NA
j_gene: TRBJ1-1
CDR3nt: TGTGCCAGCAGCGCTATGGAAAACACTGAAGCTTTCTTT
CDR3aa: CASSAMENTEAFF

v_gene: TRBV28
d_gene: TRBD1
abundance: few
j_gene: TRBJ1-1
CDR3nt: TGTGCCAGCAGTGTACCCAGGGGGGTTGACACTGAAGCTTTCTTT
CDR3aa: CASSVPRGVDTEAFF

v_gene: TRBV18
d_gene: NA
abundance: few
j_gene: TRBJ1-3
CDR3nt: TGTGCCAGCTCACCACCACCAGGTGGAAACACCATATATTTT
CDR3aa: CASSPPPGGNTIYF

v_gene: TRBV7-7
d_gene: NA
abundance: NA
j_gene: TRBJ2-3
CDR3nt: TGTGCTAGCAGCTTGTCCAAATCAGATACGCAGTATTTT
CDR3aa: CASSLSKSDTQYF

v_gene: TRBV28
d_gene: NA
abundance: NA
j_gene: TRBJ1-2
CDR3nt: TGTGCCAGCAGTTTCAGGGGTGATCTGGGCTACACCTTC
CDR3aa: CASSFRGDLGYTF

v_gene: TRBV27
d_gene: NA
abundance: NA
j_gene: TRBJ1-3
CDR3nt: TGTGCCAGCAGTTTAAGGGGTTCCGGAAACACCATATATTTT
CDR3aa: CASSLRGSGNTIYF

v_gene: TRBV28
d_gene: NA
abundance: NA
j_gene: TRBJ2-5
CDR3nt: TGTGCCAGCAGCCGCCCCAGCGGCTCCATTCACTTC
CDR3aa: CASSRPSGSIHF

v_gene: TRBV4-1
d_gene: NA
abundance: NA
j_gene: TRBJ1-5
CDR3nt: TGCGCCAGCAGCCAATTGCAGGATGGTAGCAATCAGCCCCAGCATTTT
CDR3aa: CASSQLQDGSNQPQHF

v_gene: TRBV10-3
d_gene: NA
abundance: NA
j_gene: TRBJ2-1
CDR3nt: TGTGCCATCAGTGAGTCTAGCGGAACAGCCTACAATGAGCAGTTCTTC
CDR3aa: CAISESSGTAYNEQFF

v_gene: TRBV7-6
d_gene: NA
abundance: NA
j_gene: TRBJ1-1
CDR3nt: TGTGCCAGCAGCTCGATCGACGGATTGAACACTGAAGCTTTCTTT
CDR3aa: CASSSIDGLNTEAFF

v_gene: TRBV5-8
d_gene: NA
abundance: NA
j_gene: TRBJ1-5
CDR3nt: TGTGCCAGCAGCCCGAGATGGGAACAGCCCCAGCATTTT
CDR3aa: CASSPRWEQPQHF

v_gene: TRBV28
d_gene: NA
abundance: NA
j_gene: TRBJ2-3
CDR3nt: TGTGCCAGCAGTTCCCCAACTAGTCCTAGCACAGATACGCAGTATTTT
CDR3aa: CASSSPTSPSTDTQYF

v_gene: TRBV29-1
d_gene: NA
abundance: few
j_gene: TRBJ1-2
CDR3nt: TGCAGCGTGATGACAGACAGCTATGGCTACACCTTC
CDR3aa: CSVMTDSYGYTF

v_gene: TRBV5-1
d_gene: NA
abundance: NA
j_gene: TRBJ1-4
CDR3nt: TGCGCCAGCAGCTTGGGGCCAGGGAGTGAAAAACTGTTTTTT
CDR3aa: CASSLGPGSEKLFF

v_gene: TRBV7-2
d_gene: TRBD1
abundance: NA
j_gene: TRBJ2-5
CDR3nt: TGTGCCAGCAGCAAGGGACAGGGGAGAGAGACCCAGTACTTC
CDR3aa: CASSKGQGRETQYF

v_gene: TRBV2
d_gene: TRBD2
abundance: NA
j_gene: TRBJ2-2
CDR3nt: TGTGCCAGCAGTCTAGCGGGAGTTTTGTCCGGGGAGCTGTTTTTT
CDR3aa: CASSLAGVLSGELFF

v_gene: TRBV7-2
d_gene: TRBD2
abundance: NA
j_gene: TRBJ2-1
CDR3nt: TGTGCCAGCAGCTTAGAAGGGACTAGAGGAAATGAGCAGTTCTTC
CDR3aa: CASSLEGTRGNEQFF

v_gene: TRBV6-1
d_gene: TRBD2
abundance: NA
j_gene: TRBJ2-1
CDR3nt: TGTGCCAGCAGTGACATGACTAGCGGGAGGTACAATGAGCAGTTCTTC
CDR3aa: CASSDMTSGRYNEQFF

v_gene: TRBV10-2
d_gene: TRBD2
abundance: once
j_gene: TRBJ2-1
CDR3nt: TGCGCCAGCCTCAGGAGTCTAGCGGGTAATGAGCAGTTCTTC
CDR3aa: CASLRSLAGNEQFF

v_gene: TRBV19
d_gene: NA
abundance: NA
j_gene: TRBJ1-5
CDR3nt: TGTGCCAGTACCGGTGTCCAGGGGAATCAGCCCCAGCATTTT
CDR3aa: CASTGVQGNQPQHF

v_gene: TRBV5-8
d_gene: TRBD1
abundance: NA
j_gene: TRBJ2-5
CDR3nt: TGTGCCAGCAGCCGCCGGACAGGGCAAGAGACCCAGTACTTC
CDR3aa: CASSRRTGQETQYF

v_gene: TRBV5-4
d_gene: TRBD2
abundance: few
j_gene: TRBJ2-3
CDR3nt: TGTGCCAGCAGCTTAATAGCGGGAGAGGCAGATACGCAGTATTTT
CDR3aa: CASSLIAGEADTQYF

v_gene: TRBV2
d_gene: TRBD2
abundance: NA
j_gene: TRBJ2-7
CDR3nt: TGTGCCAGCATTATGGGGCTAGCGGGGCTCTACGAGCAGTACTTC
CDR3aa: CASIMGLAGLYEQYF

v_gene: TRBV18
d_gene: TRBD1
abundance: few
j_gene: TRBJ2-2
CDR3nt: TGTGCCAGCTCACTGGACAGGATCACCGGGGAGCTGTTTTTT
CDR3aa: CASSLDRITGELFF

v_gene: TRBV7-9
d_gene: TRBD2
abundance: NA
j_gene: TRBJ2-1
CDR3nt: TGTGCCAGCAGCTTCACTAGCGGGAGGAACAATGAGCAGTTCTTC
CDR3aa: CASSFTSGRNNEQFF

v_gene: TRBV28
d_gene: TRBD2
abundance: NA
j_gene: TRBJ2-7
CDR3nt: TGTGCCAGCAGCGCAGTTCGGGAGGGCGGTTACGAGCAGTACTTC
CDR3aa: CASSAVREGGYEQYF

v_gene: TRBV2
d_gene: TRBD2
abundance: NA
j_gene: TRBJ2-2
CDR3nt: TGTGCCAGCAGTCCGAATAGCGGGAGAGGCACCGGGGAGCTGTTTTTT
CDR3aa: CASSPNSGRGTGELFF

v_gene: TRBV7-3
d_gene: NA
abundance: few
j_gene: TRBJ2-2
CDR3nt: TGTGCCAGCAGCTTTAGGGCGGCCGGGGAGCTGTTTTTT
CDR3aa: CASSFRAAGELFF

v_gene: TRBV7-8
d_gene: NA
abundance: NA
j_gene: TRBJ1-1
CDR3nt: TGTGCCAGCAGCTTAGGAGGGACGGAGAACACTGAAGCTTTCTTT
CDR3aa: CASSLGGTENTEAFF

v_gene: TRBV6-6
d_gene: TRBD1
abundance: NA
j_gene: TRBJ1-5
CDR3nt: TGTGCCAGCAGTCCCCAGGGGGCAGGCAATCAGCCCCAGCATTTT
CDR3aa: CASSPQGAGNQPQHF

v_gene: TRBV6-1
d_gene: TRBD1
abundance: few
j_gene: TRBJ2-7
CDR3nt: TGTGCCAGCAGTGAAGGGACAGGGGGCTACGAGCAGTACTTC
CDR3aa: CASSEGTGGYEQYF

v_gene: TRBV28
d_gene: NA
abundance: NA
j_gene: TRBJ2-7
CDR3nt: TGTGCCAGCAGTCGCCGCGACGGGGCCAGCGAGCAGTACTTC
CDR3aa: CASSRRDGASEQYF

v_gene: TRBV28
d_gene: TRBD2
abundance: NA
j_gene: TRBJ2-3
CDR3nt: TGTGCCAGCAGTTTAAGTGGGGCGGGAGCGACAGATACGCAGTATTTT
CDR3aa: CASSLSGAGATDTQYF

v_gene: TRBV28
d_gene: NA
abundance: NA
j_gene: TRBJ1-5
CDR3nt: TGTGCCAGCCATCAGGGGTTCAATCAGCCCCAGCATTTT
CDR3aa: CASHQGFNQPQHF

v_gene: TRBV28
d_gene: NA
abundance: NA
j_gene: TRBJ1-1
CDR3nt: TGTGCCAGCAGACCGACAGGGAACACTGAAGCTTTCTTT
CDR3aa: CASRPTGNTEAFF

v_gene: TRBV11-3
d_gene: NA
abundance: medium-sized
j_gene: TRBJ2-7
CDR3nt: TGTGCCAGCAGCTTGGGTAGAGCTCAGTACTTC
CDR3aa: CASSLGRAQYF

v_gene: TRBV18
d_gene: TRBD1
abundance: once
j_gene: TRBJ2-2
CDR3nt: TGTGCCAGCTCACGCGGACAGGGTGTTAAAACCGGGAAGCTGTTTTTT
CDR3aa: CASSRGQGVKTGKLFF